These 22 T cell receptor beta chains came from one sample sequenced in a study of T-cell reconstitution after alpha-beta-depleted transplantation in children (dated by TCRdb to about 2016). Library preparation used PCR. Sequencing relied on an Illumina HiSeq 2500. Molecular barcoding was employed in the preparation of TCR libraries, with unique molecular identifiers being used to normalize TCRbeta repertoire quantification. The raw public data were reprocessed by TCRdb itself: fastp quality trimming at Q25, MiXCR clonotype calling, in-frame beta chains only. Entries that share a CDR3 protein sequence are merged under the most common genes and DNA. This sample holds about 78,000 distinct CDR3 sequences; about 14% were observed only once. 25% to 30% of the sample belongs to the ten largest clones. The sample's treatment or condition label, in plain terms: allogeneic hematopoietic cell transplantation with graft depleted of TCRalphabeta T cells and CD19 B cells.

The sequences come from PBMCs, mostly from graft donor cells, collected 180 days after TCRalphabeta/CD19-depleted stem cell transplant. Receptors originate from a male patient aged 2 to 9 who had a stem cell transplant for acute lymphoblastic leukemia, so the T cells may come from the graft donor.

On this clonotype itself: The CDR3 end shows no conserved phenylalanine or tryptophan, and so a read error is likely. The chain has TRBV12-3 or TRBV12-4 and TRBJ1-1, with 9 bases fitting TRBD1. The CDR3 consists of 14 residues. V lost 5 bases, J lost 1 base, and 2 bases stayed unmatched. The CDR3 sequence is CASSPGQGNTEAFS. DNA for the CDR3: TGTGCCAGCAGTCCGGGACAGGGGAACACTGAAGCTTTCTCT.

In its sample, this clonotype was seen a few times. The CDR3 loop is CASSLPSGGYEQYF. The CDR3 DNA is TGTGCCAGCAGCTTACCTAGCGGGGGTTACGAGCAGTACTTC. The chain uses TRBV7-2 and TRBJ2-7; 10 bases line up with TRBD2. The CDR3 has 14 amino acids. CDR1 and CDR2 (germline): SGHTA, FQGNSA. After removal of 2 bases from V and 4 bases from J, the junction contained 2 bases not matched to a gene.

The sample holds a few counts of this clonotype. V usage is TRBV20-1 and J usage is TRBJ2-5; D not certain. Germline values: CDR1 DFQATT, CDR2 SNEGSKA (reference sequence). Trimming removed 0 bases at V and 1 base at J, with 12 bases between. CDR3 size: 15 residues. This CDR3 reads CSAREWGKSQETQYF. CDR3 nucleotides: TGCAGTGCTAGAGAATGGGGAAAAAGCCAAGAGACCCAGTACTTC.

This clonotype was seen a handful of times. The J gene is TRBJ2-3, the V gene TRBV10-3; D gene uncertain. The germline V and J ends were trimmed by 4 bases and 5 bases, with 4 bases remaining between them. The germline V gene has CDR1 ENHRY and CDR2 SYGVKD. The CDR3 is 11 amino acids. CDR3 sequence: CAISGGDTQYF. The CDR3 nucleotides read TGTGCCATCAGTGGGGGAGATACGCAGTATTTT.

This clonotype has more than one count but fewer than ten. The rearrangement links TRBV7-3 to TRBJ2-3; unclear D gene. CDR3 length: 14 residues. In germline, CDR1 is SGHTA, CDR2 FQGTGA. V shed 3 bases and J shed 0 bases, with 7 bases lying between them. The CDR3 sequence: CASSFRHSTDTQYF. In nucleotides, the CDR3 is TGTGCCAGCAGCTTCAGACACAGCACAGATACGCAGTATTTT.

By sample share, this clonotype is medium-sized. The chain is built from TRBV9 and TRBJ2-6, with 9 positions matching TRBD1. Trimming cost V 3 bases and J 1 base; bases outside gene matches: 11. This CDR3 has 19 amino acids. Germline V gene sequence: CDR1 SGDLS, CDR2 YYNGEE. The chain's CDR3 is CASSEPGQGLISGANVLTF. CDR3 in DNA: TGTGCCAGCAGCGAACCGGGACAGGGTCTCATTTCTGGGGCCAACGTCCTGACTTTC.

The rearrangement joins TRBV29-1 to TRBJ2-7; possibly TRBD2 for D (7 bases). The CDR3 totals 15 residues. CDR1 and CDR2 (germline): SQVTM, ANQGSEA. The V gene lost 5 bases and the J gene lost 3 bases, with 20 bases spanning the gap. For the CDR3, the DNA is TGCAGCGTTTCCCCTCGGGGGGCCCGACACTACGAGCAGTACTTC. Translating it yields CSVSPRGARHYEQYF.

The V call is TRBV5-1, the J call TRBJ2-7; D call uncertain. The V end lost 2 bases, the J end lost 2 bases, and 17 bases lay between the germline ends. This CDR3 has 16 residues. Germline CDR1 is SGHRS and CDR2 is YFSETQ. CDR3 in amino acids: CASSFPGLAGTYEQYF. CDR3 bases: TGCGCCAGCAGCTTTCCTGGTCTGGCAGGTACCTACGAGCAGTACTTC.

The table lists this clonotype with many counts. The rearrangement uses TRBV7-2 and TRBJ1-1, with D unresolved. V was shortened by 5 bases and J by 1 base, with 8 bases between the two germline ends. Germline-derived CDR1 and CDR2 are SGHTA and FQGNSA. The CDR3 length is 13 residues. The DNA for the CDR3 is TGTGCCAGCAGCGTCAAACGGAACACTGAAGCTTTCTTT. Its translation: CASSVKRNTEAFF.

This clonotype was counted between two and nine times. The chain has TRBV20-1 and TRBJ1-5, with D perhaps TRBD1 (6 bases). CDR3 length equals 16 residues. The germline V gene has CDR1 DFQATT and CDR2 SNEGSKA (reference sequence). Deletions cut 5 bases from V and 5 bases from J, with 22 bases between. This CDR3 is CSAALPSGRGDQPQHF. CDR3 DNA: TGCAGTGCTGCCCTACCCAGCGGGAGGGGGGATCAGCCCCAGCATTTT.

This clonotype was seen a handful of times. The V and J genes are TRBV5-1 and TRBJ1-6; possibly TRBD1 for D (5 bases). This CDR3 contains 14 residues. The V gene lost 0 bases and the J gene lost 7 bases, with 8 bases spanning the gap. CDR1 is SGHRS and CDR2 is YFSETQ in the germline V gene. CDR3 protein: CASSLGQLNSPLHF. DNA for the CDR3: TGCGCCAGCAGCTTGGGACAGCTAAATTCACCCCTCCACTTT.

The chain is built from TRBV5-6 and TRBJ1-2; D ambiguous. The CDR3 has 17 residues. The ends were cut back, 4 bases at V and 2 bases at J, with 21 bases in the middle. Germline V lookup: CDR1 SGHDT, CDR2 YYEEEE. For the CDR3, the DNA is TGTGCCAGCAGCCACCTCGGGAGGAAAGAGGGAAACTATGGCTACACCTTC. This translates into CASSHLGRKEGNYGYTF.

The chain joins TRBV15 to TRBJ1-3; D perhaps matches TRBD1 (5 bases). The V end was cut by 4 bases, the J end by 0 bases, with 10 bases between. CDR3 length: 15 amino acids. Germline V CDR1 and CDR2: LNHNV, YYDKDF (reference sequence). CDR3 sequence: CATSTEGFSGNTIYF. CDR3 DNA sequence: TGTGCCACCAGCACCGAGGGGTTCTCTGGAAACACCATATATTTT.

This clonotype occurred a few times. The chain has TRBV6-1 and TRBJ2-7; tentatively, D is TRBD1 (6 bases). The CDR3 runs 14 residues. The V end was cut by 7 bases, the J end by 3 bases, with 16 bases between. CDR1 is MNHNS and CDR2 is SASEGT in the germline V gene. This chain's CDR3 is CASTLATGIYEQYF. The CDR3 DNA follows: TGTGCCAGCACCTTGGCAACAGGGATCTACGAGCAGTACTTC.

V is TRBV29-1 and J is TRBJ2-7; D uncertain. The ends were cut back, 7 bases at V and 4 bases at J, with 17 bases in the middle. CDR1 is SQVTM and CDR2 is ANQGSEA in the germline V gene. CDR3 length: 13 amino acids. The CDR3 region is CSAIDGSPYEQYF. As DNA, the CDR3 is TGCAGCGCCATAGACGGGTCTCCTTACGAGCAGTACTTC.

This chain joins TRBV7-2 and TRBJ2-7; TRBD2 matches at 8 bases. V trimming: 0 bases; J trimming: 5 bases; junction bases outside the gene matches: 3. CDR3 size: 14 residues. Germline CDR1 reads SGHTA; CDR2 reads FQGNSA. CDR3 sequence (DNA): TGTGCCAGCAGCTTAGCGCGGGGGGTTCACGAGCAGTACTTC. This sequence encodes CASSLARGVHEQYF.

This clonotype has more than one count but fewer than ten. The V call is TRBV4-3, the J call TRBJ2-1; D remains ambiguous. The CDR3 runs to 15 residues. CDR1 is LGHNA, CDR2 YSLEER, per germline. Trimming removed 0 bases from V and 7 bases from J, with 13 bases in between. As DNA, the CDR3 is TGCGCCAGCAGCCAAGATGGGCTCCGTAGGAATGAGCAGTTCTTC. Translating gives CASSQDGLRRNEQFF.

This clonotype has just a few counts. In DNA form, the CDR3 reads TGTGCCAGCAGCTTAGCCAATCTCCTAGCGGGAGGTGAGCAGTTCTTC. Amino acids: CASSLANLLAGGEQFF. The rearrangement uses TRBV7-2 and TRBJ2-1; 11 bases line up with TRBD2. CDR1 is SGHTA and CDR2 is FQGNSA in the germline V gene. Trimming removed 0 bases from V and 9 bases from J; junction bases left unmatched: 7. CDR3 length equals 16 residues.

On this clonotype itself: This is likely a read error, given that the CDR3 carries no conserved phenylalanine or tryptophan at its end. The V call is TRBV11-3, the J call TRBJ1-1; 8 nucleotides align to TRBD1. CDR1 SGHNT and CDR2 YENEEA come from the germline V gene. V gave up 5 bases and J gave up 4 bases; unmatched junction bases: 9. This CDR3 comprises 15 residues. CDR3 amino acids: CASSTRTGWTTEAFY. The CDR3, as DNA: TGTGCCAGCAGCACCCGGACAGGGTGGACCACTGAAGCTTTCTAT.

This clonotype occurred a few times. This sequence joins TRBV4-3 and TRBJ2-5, with 11 positions matching TRBD1. The CDR3 extends over 15 amino acids. V shed 0 bases, J shed 5 bases, and the junction held 2 bases outside the gene matches. Germline V gene data show CDR1 as LGHNA and CDR2 as YSLEER. The CDR3 is CASSQDGDRGETQYF. CDR3 in DNA: TGCGCCAGCAGCCAAGACGGGGACAGGGGGGAGACCCAGTACTTC.

This clonotype was picked up a small number of times. The V and J genes are TRBV5-4 and TRBJ1-2, with D uncertain. V lost 3 bases to trimming and J lost 8 bases, with 17 bases between them. Germline V gene sequence: CDR1 SGHNT, CDR2 YYREEE (reference sequence). The CDR3 length is 14 residues. The CDR3 reads CASSWGHGSIGYTF. DNA for the CDR3: TGTGCCAGCAGCTGGGGTCATGGGAGCATCGGCTACACCTTC.

There are a few counts of this clonotype. The chain links TRBV7-9 to TRBJ2-6; 10 nucleotides line up with TRBD2. V trimming: 7 bases; J trimming: 0 bases; junction bases outside the gene matches: 3. Germline loops: CDR1 SEHNR, CDR2 FQNEAQ (reference sequence). This CDR3 has 16 residues. The CDR3 sequence: CASTSGRASGANVLTF. CDR3 in DNA: TGTGCCAGCACGAGCGGGAGGGCCTCTGGGGCCAACGTCCTGACTTTC. The variable domain in full, completed from reference TRBV7-9 and TRBJ2-6, reads DTGVSQNPRHKITKRGQNVTFRCDPISEHNRLYWYRQTLGQGPEFLTYFQNEAQLEKSRLLSDRFSAERPKGSFSTLEIQRTEQGDSAMYLCASTSGRASGANVLTFGAGSRLTVL.